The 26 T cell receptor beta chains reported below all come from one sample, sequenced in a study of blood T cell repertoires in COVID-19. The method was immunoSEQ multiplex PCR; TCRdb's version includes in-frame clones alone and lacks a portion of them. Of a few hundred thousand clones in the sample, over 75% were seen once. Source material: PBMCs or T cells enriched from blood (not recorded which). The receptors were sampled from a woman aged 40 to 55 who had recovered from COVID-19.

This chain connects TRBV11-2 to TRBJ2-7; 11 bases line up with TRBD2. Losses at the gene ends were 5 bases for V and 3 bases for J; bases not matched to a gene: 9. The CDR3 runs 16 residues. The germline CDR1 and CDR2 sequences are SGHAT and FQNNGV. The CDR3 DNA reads TGTGCCAGCAGCCCGCTATTTCTAGCGGGGGGCTACGAGCAGTACTTC. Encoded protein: CASSPLFLAGGYEQYF.

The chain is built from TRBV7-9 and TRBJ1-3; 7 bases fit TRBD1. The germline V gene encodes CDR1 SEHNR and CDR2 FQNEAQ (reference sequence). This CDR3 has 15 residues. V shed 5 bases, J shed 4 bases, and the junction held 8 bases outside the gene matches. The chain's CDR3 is CASSPGRTGGNTIYF. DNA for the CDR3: TGTGCCAGCAGCCCTGGGCGGACAGGAGGAAACACCATATATTTT.

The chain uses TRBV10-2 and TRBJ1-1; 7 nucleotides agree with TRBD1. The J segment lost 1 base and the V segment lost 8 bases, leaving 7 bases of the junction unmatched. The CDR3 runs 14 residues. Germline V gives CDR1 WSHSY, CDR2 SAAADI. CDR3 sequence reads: CASLLRTGNTEAFF. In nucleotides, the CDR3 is TGCGCCAGCCTCCTTAGGACAGGGAACACTGAAGCTTTCTTT.

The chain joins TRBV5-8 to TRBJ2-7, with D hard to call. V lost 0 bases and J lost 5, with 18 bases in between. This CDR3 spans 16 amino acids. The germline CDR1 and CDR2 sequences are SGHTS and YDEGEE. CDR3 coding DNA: TGTGCCAGCAGCTTGGGTTTGGGCAGGCTTGCCGACGAGCAGTACTTC. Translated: CASSLGLGRLADEQYF.

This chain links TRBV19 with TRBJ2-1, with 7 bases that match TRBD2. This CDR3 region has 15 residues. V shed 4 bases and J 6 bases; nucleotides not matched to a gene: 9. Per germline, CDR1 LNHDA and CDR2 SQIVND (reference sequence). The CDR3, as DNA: TGTGCCAGTAGTAGTCAGATAGCGGGCAGCAATGAGCAGTTCTTC. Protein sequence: CASSSQIAGSNEQFF.

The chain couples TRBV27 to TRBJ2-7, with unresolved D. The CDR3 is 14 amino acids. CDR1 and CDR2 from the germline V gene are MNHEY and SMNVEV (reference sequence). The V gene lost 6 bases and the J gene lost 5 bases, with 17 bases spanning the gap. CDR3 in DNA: TGTGCCAGCAGCCAGCCCGGGTTGAGTCACGAGCAGTACTTC. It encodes CASSQPGLSHEQYF.

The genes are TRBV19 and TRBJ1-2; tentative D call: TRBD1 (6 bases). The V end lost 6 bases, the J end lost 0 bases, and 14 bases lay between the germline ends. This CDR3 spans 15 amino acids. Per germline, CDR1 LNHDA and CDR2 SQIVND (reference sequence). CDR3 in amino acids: CASRTGQLANYGYTF. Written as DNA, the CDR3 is TGTGCCAGTAGAACCGGACAGCTAGCTAACTATGGCTACACCTTC.

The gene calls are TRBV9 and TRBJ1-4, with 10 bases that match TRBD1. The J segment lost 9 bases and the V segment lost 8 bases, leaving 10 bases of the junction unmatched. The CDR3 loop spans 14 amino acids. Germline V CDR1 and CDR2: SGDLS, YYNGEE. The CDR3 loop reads CARSLWDRGKKLFF. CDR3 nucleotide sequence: TGTGCCAGGTCGCTTTGGGACAGGGGAAAAAAACTGTTTTTT. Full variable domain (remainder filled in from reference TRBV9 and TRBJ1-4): DSGVTQTPKHLITATGQRVTLRCSPRSGDLSVYWYQQSLDQGLQFLIQYYNGEERAKGNILERFSAQQFPDLHSELNLSSLELGDSALYFCARSLWDRGKKLFFGSGTQLSVL.

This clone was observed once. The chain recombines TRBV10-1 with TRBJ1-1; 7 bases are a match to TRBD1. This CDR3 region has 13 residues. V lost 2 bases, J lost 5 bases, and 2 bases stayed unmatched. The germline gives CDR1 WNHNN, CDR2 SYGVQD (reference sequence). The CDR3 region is CASSETGVTEAFF. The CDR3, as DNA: TGCGCCAGCAGTGAGACAGGGGTGACTGAAGCTTTCTTT.

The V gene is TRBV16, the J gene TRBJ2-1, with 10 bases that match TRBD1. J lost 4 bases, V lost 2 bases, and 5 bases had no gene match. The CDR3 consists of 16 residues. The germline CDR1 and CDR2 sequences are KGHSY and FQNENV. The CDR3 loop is CASSQRQGARYNEQFF. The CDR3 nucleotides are TGTGCCAGCAGCCAAAGACAGGGGGCAAGATACAATGAGCAGTTCTTC.

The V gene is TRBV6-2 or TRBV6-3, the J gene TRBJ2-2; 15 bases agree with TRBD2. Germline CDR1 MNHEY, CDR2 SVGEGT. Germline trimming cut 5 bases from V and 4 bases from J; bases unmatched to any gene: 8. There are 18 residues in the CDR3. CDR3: CASSRTSGRAVVTGELFF. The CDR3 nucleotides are TGTGCCAGCAGTCGGACTAGCGGGAGGGCCGTGGTCACCGGGGAGCTGTTTTTT.

The CDR3, as DNA: TGTGCCAGCACCCCGGGACTCCGGCAGGACGAGCAGTACTTC. It translates to CASTPGLRQDEQYF. The rearrangement joins TRBV27 to TRBJ2-7, with a tentative D call TRBD2 (6 bases). V shed 7 bases and J shed 5 bases, with 18 bases lying between them. Germline lookup yields CDR1 MNHEY and CDR2 SMNVEV (reference sequence). CDR3 length equals 14 residues.

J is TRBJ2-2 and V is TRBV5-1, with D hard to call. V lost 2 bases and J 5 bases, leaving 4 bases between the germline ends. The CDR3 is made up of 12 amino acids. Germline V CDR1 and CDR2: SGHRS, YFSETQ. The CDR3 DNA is TGCGCCAGCAGCTTTACAACCGGGGAGCTGTTTTTT. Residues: CASSFTTGELFF.

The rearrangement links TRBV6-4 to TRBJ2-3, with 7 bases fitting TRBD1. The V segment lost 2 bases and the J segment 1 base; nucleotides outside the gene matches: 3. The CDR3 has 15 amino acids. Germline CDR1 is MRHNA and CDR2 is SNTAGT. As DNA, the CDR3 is TGTGCCAGCAGTGACGGTGGACAGGGCACAGATACGCAGTATTTT. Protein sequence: CASSDGGQGTDTQYF.

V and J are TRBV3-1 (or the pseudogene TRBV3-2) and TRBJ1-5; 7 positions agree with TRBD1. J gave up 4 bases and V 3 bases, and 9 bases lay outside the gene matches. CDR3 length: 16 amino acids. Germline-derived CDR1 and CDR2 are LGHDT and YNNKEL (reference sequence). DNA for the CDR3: TGTGCCAGCAGCCACGAAAGGGGACAGCCTAATCAGCCCCAGCATTTT. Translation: CASSHERGQPNQPQHF.

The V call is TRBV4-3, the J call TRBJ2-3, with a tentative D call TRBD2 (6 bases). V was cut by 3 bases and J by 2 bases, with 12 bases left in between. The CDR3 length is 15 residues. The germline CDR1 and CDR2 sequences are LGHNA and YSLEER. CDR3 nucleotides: TGCGCCAGCAGCCATTCCTGGACTACCACAGATACGCAGTATTTT. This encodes CASSHSWTTTDTQYF.

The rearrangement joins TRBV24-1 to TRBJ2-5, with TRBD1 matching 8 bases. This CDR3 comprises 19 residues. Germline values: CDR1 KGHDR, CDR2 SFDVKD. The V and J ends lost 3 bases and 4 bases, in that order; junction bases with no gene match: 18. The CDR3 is CATSDRSNSQGADLETQYF. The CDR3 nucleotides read TGTGCCACCAGTGATCGATCCAACTCCCAGGGGGCAGATTTAGAGACCCAGTACTTC.

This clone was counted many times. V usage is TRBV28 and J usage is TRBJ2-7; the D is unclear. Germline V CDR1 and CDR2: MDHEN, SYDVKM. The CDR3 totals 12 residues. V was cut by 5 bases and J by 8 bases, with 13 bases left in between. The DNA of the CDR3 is TGTGCCAGCAGTCTCGAGACTGGTAAGCAGTACTTC. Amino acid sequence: CASSLETGKQYF.

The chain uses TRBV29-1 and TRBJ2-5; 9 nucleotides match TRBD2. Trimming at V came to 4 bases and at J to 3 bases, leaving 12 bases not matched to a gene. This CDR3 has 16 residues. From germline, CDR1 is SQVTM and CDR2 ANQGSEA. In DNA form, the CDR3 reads TGCAGCGTTGCCCCCCTGGGAGCGGGGGGTGAAGAGACCCAGTACTTC. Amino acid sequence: CSVAPLGAGGEETQYF.

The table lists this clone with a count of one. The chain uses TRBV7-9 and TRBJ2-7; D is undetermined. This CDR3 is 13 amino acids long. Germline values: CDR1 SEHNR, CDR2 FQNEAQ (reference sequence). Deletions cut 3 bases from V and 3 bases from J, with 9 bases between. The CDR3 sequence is CASSLDSYYEQYF. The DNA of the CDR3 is TGTGCCAGCAGCTTGGATAGCTACTACGAGCAGTACTTC.

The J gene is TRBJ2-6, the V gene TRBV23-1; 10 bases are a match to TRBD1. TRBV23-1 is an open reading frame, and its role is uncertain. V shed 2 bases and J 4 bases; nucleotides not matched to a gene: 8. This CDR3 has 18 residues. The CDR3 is CASSQPGQGLSGANVLTF. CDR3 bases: TGCGCCAGCAGTCAACCGGGACAGGGGCTGTCAGGGGCCAACGTCCTGACTTTC.

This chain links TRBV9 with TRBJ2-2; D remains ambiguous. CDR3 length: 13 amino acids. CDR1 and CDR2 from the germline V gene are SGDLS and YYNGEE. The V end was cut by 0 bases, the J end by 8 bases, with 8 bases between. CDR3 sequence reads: CASSVVEEGELFF. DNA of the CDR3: TGTGCCAGCAGCGTAGTAGAAGAGGGGGAGCTGTTTTTT. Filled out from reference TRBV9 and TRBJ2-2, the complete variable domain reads DSGVTQTPKHLITATGQRVTLRCSPRSGDLSVYWYQQSLDQGLQFLIQYYNGEERAKGNILERFSAQQFPDLHSELNLSSLELGDSALYFCASSVVEEGELFFGEGSRLTVL.

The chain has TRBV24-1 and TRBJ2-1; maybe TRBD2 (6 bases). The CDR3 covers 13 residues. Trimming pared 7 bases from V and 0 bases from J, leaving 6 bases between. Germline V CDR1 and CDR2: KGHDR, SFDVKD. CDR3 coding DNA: TGTGCCACCAGGGAGGGCTCCTACAATGAGCAGTTCTTC. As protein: CATREGSYNEQFF.

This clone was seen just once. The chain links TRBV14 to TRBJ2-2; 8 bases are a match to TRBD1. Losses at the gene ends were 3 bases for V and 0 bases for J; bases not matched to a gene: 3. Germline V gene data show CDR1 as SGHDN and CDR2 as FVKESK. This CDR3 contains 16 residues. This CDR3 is CASSHLGQANTGELFF. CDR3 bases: TGTGCCAGCAGCCATTTGGGACAGGCGAACACCGGGGAGCTGTTTTTT.

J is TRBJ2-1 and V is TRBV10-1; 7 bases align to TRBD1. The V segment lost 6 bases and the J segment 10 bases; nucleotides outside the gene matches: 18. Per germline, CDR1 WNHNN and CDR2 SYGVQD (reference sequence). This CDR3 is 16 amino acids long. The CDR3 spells CASSPMSGLTGVEQFF. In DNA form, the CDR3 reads TGCGCCAGCAGCCCGATGTCGGGTCTTACAGGGGTCGAGCAGTTCTTC.

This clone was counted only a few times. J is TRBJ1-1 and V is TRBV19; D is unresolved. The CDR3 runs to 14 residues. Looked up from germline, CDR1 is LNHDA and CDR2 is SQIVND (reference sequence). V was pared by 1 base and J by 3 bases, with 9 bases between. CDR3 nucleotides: TGTGCCAGTAGTATAGGAGGAGCGGACACTGAAGCTTTCTTT. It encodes CASSIGGADTEAFF.